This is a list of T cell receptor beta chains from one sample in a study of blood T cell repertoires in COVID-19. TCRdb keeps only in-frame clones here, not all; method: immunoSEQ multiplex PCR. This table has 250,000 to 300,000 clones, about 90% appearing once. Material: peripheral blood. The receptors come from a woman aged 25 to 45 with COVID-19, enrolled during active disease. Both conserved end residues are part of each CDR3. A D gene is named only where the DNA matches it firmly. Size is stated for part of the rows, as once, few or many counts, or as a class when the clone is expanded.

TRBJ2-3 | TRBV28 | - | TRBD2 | TGTGCCAGCAGTCGCCGAGGAGCGGGAGACCCCACAGATACGCAGTATTTT | CASSRRGAGDPTDTQYF
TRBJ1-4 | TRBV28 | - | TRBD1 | TGTGCCAGCAGTCCCACCCTCAGGGGGCGGGGTGAAAAACTGTTTTTT | CASSPTLRGRGEKLFF
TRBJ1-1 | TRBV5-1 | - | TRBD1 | TGCGCCAGCAGCCAAACCACAGGGGGCACTGAAGCTTTCTTT | CASSQTTGGTEAFF
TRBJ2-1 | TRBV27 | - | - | TGTGCCAGCAGTTTAAAGGGGTTCAATGAGCAGTTCTTC | CASSLKGFNEQFF
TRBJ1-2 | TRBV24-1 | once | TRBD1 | TGTGCCACCAGTGCGGGCAGGGGGCGAGGATACTATGGCTACACCTTC | CATSAGRGRGYYGYTF
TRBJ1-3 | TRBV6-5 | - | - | TGTGCCAGCAGTAACGACAGGCCCTCTGGAAACACCATATATTTT | CASSNDRPSGNTIYF
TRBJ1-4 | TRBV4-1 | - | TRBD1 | TGCGCCAGCAGCCATCCGGGACAGGGGAATGAAAAACTGTTTTTT | CASSHPGQGNEKLFF
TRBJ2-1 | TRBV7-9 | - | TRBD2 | TGTGCCAGCAGCTTAGGGGCTAGCGGGAAACAGAATGAGCAGTTCTTC | CASSLGASGKQNEQFF
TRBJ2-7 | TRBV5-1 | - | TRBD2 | TGCGCCAGCCACCCGGGACTAGCGGGAGGTAATAGCGAGCAGTACTTC | CASHPGLAGGNSEQYF
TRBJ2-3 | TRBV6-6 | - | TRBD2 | TGTGCCAGCACGAGAAGCGGGACGGGTCCGGATACGCAGTATTTT | CASTRSGTGPDTQYF
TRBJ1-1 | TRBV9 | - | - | TGTGCCCGCAGCGTGGCGGGGGGGGTGAACACTGAAGCTTTCTTT | CARSVAGGVNTEAFF
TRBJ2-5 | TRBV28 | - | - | TGTGCCAGCACCCCCCCCGGGGGACAAGAGACCCAGTACTTC | CASTPPGGQETQYF
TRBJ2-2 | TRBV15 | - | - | TGTGCCACCAGCAGCAGATCCACCGGGGAGCTGTTTTTT | CATSSRSTGELFF
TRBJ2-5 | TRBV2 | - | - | TGTGCCACCCACAGGGCACAAGAGACCCAGTACTTC | CATHRAQETQYF
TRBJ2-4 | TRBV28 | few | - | TGTGCCAGCAGTTTTCGGGGGTTAAACATTCAGTACTTC | CASSFRGLNIQYF
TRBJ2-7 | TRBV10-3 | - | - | TGTGCCATCAGTGGCGAGGGATTCTACGAGCAGTACTTC | CAISGEGFYEQYF
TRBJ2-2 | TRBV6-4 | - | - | TGTGCCAGCAGTGAATTTTCGGCAGGGTCGTTGACCGGGGAGCTGTTTTTT | CASSEFSAGSLTGELFF
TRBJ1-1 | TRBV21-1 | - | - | TGTGCCAGCAGCGCCCCACAGGGTCCGACTGAAGCTTTCTTT | CASSAPQGPTEAFF
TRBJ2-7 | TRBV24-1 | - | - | TGTGCCACCAGTGATCCGGGACTCACAATCGGGCAGTACTTC | CATSDPGLTIGQYF
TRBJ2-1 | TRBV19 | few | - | TGTGCCAGTAGTATAGAGAGGAACTACAATGAGCAGTTCTTC | CASSIERNYNEQFF
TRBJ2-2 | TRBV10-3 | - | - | TGTGCCATCAGTTATTCGTCGACTGGTGCCGGGGAGCTGTTTTTT | CAISYSSTGAGELFF
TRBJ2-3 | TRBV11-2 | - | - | TGTGCCAGCAGCTTAGTCTGGCGGGCTGAGGGCACAGATACGCAGTATTTT | CASSLVWRAEGTDTQYF
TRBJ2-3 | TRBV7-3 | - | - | TGTGCCAGCAGGCCCCAGGGGCTCGGCACAGATACGCAGTATTTT | CASRPQGLGTDTQYF
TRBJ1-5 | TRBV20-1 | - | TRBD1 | TGCAGTGCTAGTCTATCAGCAGGGGGAAATCAGCCCCAGCATTTT | CSASLSAGGNQPQHF